These 31 T cell receptor beta chains share one sample of origin, sequenced in a study of cytomegalovirus exposure and HLA in healthy donors. The primer mix had 60 Vbeta and 13 Jbeta primers. The table came from immunoSEQ multiplex PCR; TCRdb's copy has only in-frame clones and leaves some out. This sample has 200,000 to 250,000 clones, with around 80% found just once. The material sequenced was PBMCs. These TCRs come from a woman aged 60-75 years in good health and CMV-seropositive.

The genes are TRBV9 and TRBJ1-2; 7 bases map to TRBD1. Germline CDR1 SGDLS, CDR2 YYNGEE. Germline trimming cut 4 bases from V and 7 bases from J; bases unmatched to any gene: 4. The CDR3 totals 12 residues. CDR3 bases: TGTGCCAGCAGCCGACAGGGACTTGGCTACACCTTC. Translating gives CASSRQGLGYTF.

In this sample, this clone turned up a few times. V is TRBV6-1 and J is TRBJ2-7, with TRBD2 matching 7 bases. J was trimmed by 0 bases and V by 2 bases; bases with no gene match: 4. Germline V CDR1 and CDR2: MNHNS, SASEGT. The CDR3 is 15 amino acids. As DNA, the CDR3 is TGTGCCAGCAGTGAATGGGCTAGCGGCTCCTACGAGCAGTACTTC. It specifies CASSEWASGSYEQYF.

The gene calls are TRBV4-2 and TRBJ1-2; D ambiguous. CDR1 is LGHNA and CDR2 is YNFKEQ in the germline V gene. V lost 0 bases, J lost 5 bases, and 10 bases lay in between. The CDR3 is made up of 14 amino acids. CDR3 protein: CASSQEVSGYGYTF. The CDR3 DNA sequence: TGTGCCAGCAGCCAAGAAGTATCGGGGTATGGCTACACCTTC.

The rearrangement links TRBV9 to TRBJ1-2; TRBD1 aligns across 7 bases. The CDR3 contains 14 residues. CDR1 and CDR2 (germline): SGDLS, YYNGEE. After removal of 0 bases from V and 8 bases from J, the junction contained 7 bases not matched to a gene. The CDR3 nucleotides are TGTGCCAGCAGCGTAGAGGGGGCGCGTGGAGGCTACACCTTC. Protein product: CASSVEGARGGYTF.

V gene TRBV6-6 combines with J gene TRBJ2-7; D might be TRBD2 (6 bases). With 6 bases removed from V and 2 bases from J, the gap between germline ends came to 11 bases. In germline, CDR1 is MNHNY, CDR2 SVGAGI (reference sequence). This CDR3 comprises 13 residues. The CDR3 here is CASSPGDPYEQYF. DNA of the CDR3: TGTGCCAGCAGCCCGGGAGACCCCTACGAGCAGTACTTC.

The rearrangement links TRBV19 to TRBJ2-5; no definite D call. Trimming pared 4 bases from V and 3 bases from J, leaving 3 bases between. There are 11 residues in the CDR3. Germline V gene sequence: CDR1 LNHDA, CDR2 SQIVND (reference sequence). The DNA for the CDR3 is TGTGCCAGTAGTAGCGAAGAGACCCAGTACTTC. Translated, it gives CASSSEETQYF.

This chain uses TRBV27 with TRBJ2-5; 11 bases align to TRBD2. Germline V CDR1 and CDR2: MNHEY, SMNVEV (reference sequence). V lost 5 bases and J lost 4; bases outside the gene matches: 9. The CDR3 has 16 amino acids. The CDR3 DNA reads TGTGCCAGCAGTCCCTCAACTAGCGGGAGTGCAGAGACCCAGTACTTC. It encodes CASSPSTSGSAETQYF.

This chain connects TRBV6-1 to TRBJ2-7; D gene unclear. V was shortened by 3 bases and J by 2 bases, with 14 bases between the two germline ends. CDR1 MNHNS and CDR2 SASEGT come from the germline V gene. The CDR3 is 15 residues long. The CDR3 nucleotides read TGTGCCAGCAGTGAGTCGTTTAGCCCCCCCTACGAGCAGTACTTC. It yields the protein CASSESFSPPYEQYF.

The genes are TRBV19 and TRBJ2-1; weak D call: TRBD2 (5 bases). CDR1 and CDR2 from the germline V gene are LNHDA and SQIVND (reference sequence). The CDR3 consists of 15 residues. V was pared by 0 bases and J by 4 bases, with 10 bases between. CDR3 nucleotides: TGTGCCAGTAGTATAGATCGGGCGGGTTACAATGAGCAGTTCTTC. It codes for CASSIDRAGYNEQFF.

The V and J genes are TRBV9 and TRBJ2-3; the D gene is possibly TRBD2 (5 bases). V was cut by 3 bases and J by 6 bases, with 8 bases left in between. The V gene's germline CDR1 is SGDLS and CDR2 YYNGEE. CDR3 length equals 12 residues. CDR3 nucleotides: TGTGCCAGCAGCGCCACTAGGGATACGCAGTATTTT. Its translation is CASSATRDTQYF.

This chain links TRBV10-1 with TRBJ2-3, with 9 bases fitting TRBD1. V shed 6 bases, J shed 4 bases, and the junction held 5 bases outside the gene matches. The CDR3 is 14 amino acids. CDR1 WNHNN and CDR2 SYGVQD come from the germline V gene (reference sequence). The CDR3 loop is CASSSGQGSDTQYF. The CDR3 DNA sequence: TGCGCCAGCAGCTCTGGACAGGGGTCAGATACGCAGTATTTT.

As regards this clone: At the DNA level, this CDR3 is encoded by other sequences in the same sample as well. This chain uses TRBV6-5 with TRBJ1-1; TRBD1 might be the D (5 bases). Between the trimmed V and J ends, which lost 3 bases and 5 bases, there was a span of 10 bases. This CDR3 comprises 13 residues. Germline V gene lookup returns CDR1 MNHEY and CDR2 SVGAGI. The CDR3 reads CASSYGGGTEAFF. As DNA, the CDR3 is TGTGCCAGCAGTTATGGGGGGGGGACTGAAGCTTTCTTT.

The chain employs TRBV5-1 and TRBJ2-1, with 10 nucleotides matching TRBD1. The CDR3 extends over 16 amino acids. V was pared by 4 bases and J by 7 bases, with 11 bases of the junction left unmatched. Germline V lookup: CDR1 SGHRS, CDR2 YFSETQ. CDR3 nucleotide sequence: TGCGCCAGCAGCCTACAGCCGGGACAGGGGTTTAATGAGCAGTTCTTC. Translation gives CASSLQPGQGFNEQFF.

This chain joins TRBV30 and TRBJ2-5; 12 bases fit TRBD1. Unmatched junction bases numbered 8, after V lost 0 bases and J lost 6 bases. This CDR3 comprises 16 residues. The germline V gene has CDR1 GTSNPN and CDR2 SVGIG (reference sequence). The CDR3 DNA follows: TGTGCCTGGAGTGTACCGGGGACAGGGGGCAGGAAGACCCAGTACTTC. This translates into CAWSVPGTGGRKTQYF.

The chain uses TRBV5-1 and TRBJ1-4; perhaps TRBD1 as D (5 bases). V was trimmed by 4 bases and J by 7 bases, leaving 17 bases between them. The CDR3 totals 15 residues. Germline V gene data show CDR1 as SGHRS and CDR2 as YFSETQ. CDR3 residues: CASSLEHPGGEKLFF. CDR3 bases: TGCGCCAGCAGCCTGGAACACCCCGGGGGTGAAAAACTGTTTTTT.

The gene calls are TRBV7-9 and TRBJ1-4; D ambiguous. Trimming took off 1 base at V and 1 base at J, with 13 bases between the two ends. Germline V gene lookup returns CDR1 SEHNR and CDR2 FQNEAQ (reference sequence). CDR3 length: 17 amino acids. DNA for the CDR3: TGTGCCAGCAGCTTAGATCCCCCTGGAGGAACTAATGAAAAACTGTTTTTT. Amino acid sequence: CASSLDPPGGTNEKLFF. The full variable domain, in which reference TRBV7-9 and TRBJ1-4 provide the parts outside the CDR3, is DTGVSQNPRHKITKRGQNVTFRCDPISEHNRLYWYRQTLGQGPEFLTYFQNEAQLEKSRLLSDRFSAERPKGSFSTLEIQRTEQGDSAMYLCASSLDPPGGTNEKLFFGSGTQLSVL.

CDR3 DNA sequence: TGCGCCAGCAGCCAAGGAGCGGGTAGCGGGAGGGCCAAGGGTGAGCAGTTCTTC. Amino acids: CASSQGAGSGRAKGEQFF. This sequence joins TRBV4-1 and TRBJ2-1; 11 bases map to TRBD2. CDR3 length: 18 residues. Per the germline V gene, CDR1 is MGHRA and CDR2 is YSYEKL. The J segment lost 9 bases and the V segment lost 1 base, leaving 14 bases of the junction unmatched.

The chain links TRBV6-1 to TRBJ1-3; tentatively, D is TRBD1 (5 bases). This CDR3 comprises 12 residues. The germline gives CDR1 MNHNS, CDR2 SASEGT. The V end lost 8 bases, the J end lost 1 base, and 6 bases lay between the germline ends. The CDR3 loop is CASQGSGNTIYF. CDR3 in DNA: TGTGCCAGCCAGGGATCTGGAAACACCATATATTTT.

This clone was recorded once. This rearrangement joins TRBV5-1 to TRBJ2-2; 9 nucleotides align to TRBD1. From germline, CDR1 is SGHRS and CDR2 YFSETQ. The CDR3 is made up of 16 amino acids. The V gene end was trimmed by 0 bases and the J gene end by 6 bases; junction bases not matched to a gene: 6. DNA of the CDR3: TGCGCCAGCAGCTTGGCCGGGACAGGGACGGCCGGGGAGCTGTTTTTT. Its translation: CASSLAGTGTAGELFF. The whole variable domain, filled in from reference TRBV5-1 and TRBJ2-2, reads KAGVTQTPRYLIKTRGQQVTLSCSPISGHRSVSWYQQTPGQGLQFLFEYFSETQRNKGNFPGRFSGRQFSNSRSEMNVSTLELGDSALYLCASSLAGTGTAGELFFGEGSRLTVL.

This clone was seen once. This chain connects TRBV10-3 to TRBJ2-7; TRBD2 matches 10 bases. From germline, CDR1 is ENHRY and CDR2 SYGVKD. The CDR3 loop spans 17 amino acids. V dropped 3 bases and J dropped 5; count of bases not matched to a gene: 13. Written as DNA, the CDR3 is TGTGCCATCAGTGACAAGCGGGAGGGCCGTAGAAGGGACGAGCAGTACTTC. Its protein product is CAISDKREGRRRDEQYF.

V gene TRBV21-1 combines with J gene TRBJ1-2; the tabulated D call, TRBD1, remains unverified against the DNA. TRBV21-1 corresponds to a pseudogene. The CDR3 loop spans 17 amino acids. In nucleotides, the CDR3 is TGTGCCAGCAGCAAATCTTCCGGGACAGTTGCTAACTATGGCTACACCTTC. Its translation is CASSKSSGTVANYGYTF.

This clone was seen only once. The chain carries TRBV7-2 and TRBJ2-7, with 9 bases matching TRBD2. V shed 0 bases, J shed 4 bases, and the junction held 1 base outside the gene matches. CDR3 size: 14 residues. In germline, CDR1 is SGHTA, CDR2 FQGNSA. The CDR3 is CASSLAGLAYEQYF. Here the CDR3 DNA reads TGTGCCAGCAGCTTAGCAGGACTAGCGTACGAGCAGTACTTC.

This sequence joins TRBV2 and TRBJ2-1, with 9 bases identical to TRBD1. The V and J ends lost 6 bases and 5 bases, in that order; junction bases with no gene match: 11. This CDR3 has 16 amino acids. Germline V gene lookup returns CDR1 SNHLY and CDR2 FYNNEI. The CDR3, as DNA: TGTGCCAGCAGCCGCCGCGTGGGGACAGGGAACAATGAGCAGTTCTTC. Its protein is CASSRRVGTGNNEQFF.

This clone was seen a few times. The chain is built from TRBV4-1 and TRBJ1-5, with a possible D match to TRBD1 (6 bases). Trimming left V 2 bases short and J 6 bases short, with 14 bases between. This CDR3 region has 15 residues. Germline V gene data show CDR1 as MGHRA and CDR2 as YSYEKL. This CDR3 is CASSQSHREGQPQHF. The CDR3 DNA reads as TGCGCCAGCAGCCAATCGCACAGGGAGGGTCAGCCCCAGCATTTT.

The chain links TRBV28 to TRBJ1-1; the D is unclear. This CDR3 is 12 amino acids long. Trimming took 5 bases from V and 5 from J, leaving 9 bases between them. CDR1 and CDR2 (germline): MDHEN, SYDVKM. This CDR3 reads CASSVYRTEAFF. The CDR3 DNA reads TGTGCCAGCAGTGTCTATCGAACTGAAGCTTTCTTT. Based on the CDR3 plus reference TRBV28 and TRBJ1-1, the full variable domain is DVKVTQSSRYLVKRTGEKVFLECVQDMDHENMFWYRQDPGLGLRLIYFSYDVKMKEKGDIPEGYSVSREKKERFSLILESASTNQTSMYLCASSVYRTEAFFGQGTRLTVV.

V and J are TRBV19 and TRBJ2-7; unclear D gene. The CDR3 is made up of 12 amino acids. Germline CDR1 and CDR2: LNHDA and SQIVND (reference sequence). The V and J ends lost 4 bases and 4 bases respectively, with 8 bases between them. The CDR3 DNA is TGTGCCAGTAGTAAAACCGGGTACGAGCAGTACTTC. This codes for CASSKTGYEQYF.

The V and J genes are TRBV5-1 and TRBJ2-5, with D tentatively TRBD1 (5 bases). The CDR3 spans 15 residues. Germline CDR1 and CDR2: SGHRS and YFSETQ. V was pared by 0 bases and J by 2 bases, with 11 bases between. DNA for the CDR3: TGCGCCAGCAGCTTGGGCGGACATACACAAGAGACCCAGTACTTC. Translated, it gives CASSLGGHTQETQYF.

This clone occurred a few times. V gene TRBV9 combines with J gene TRBJ2-7; perhaps TRBD2 as D (6 bases). The CDR3 contains 13 residues. Germline lookup yields CDR1 SGDLS and CDR2 YYNGEE. Deletions cut 7 bases from V and 0 bases from J, with 11 bases between. CDR3 in amino acids: CASGRDFSYEQYF. CDR3 DNA: TGTGCCAGCGGCCGGGACTTCTCCTACGAGCAGTACTTC. Full variable domain (outside the CDR3, taken from reference TRBV9 and TRBJ2-7): DSGVTQTPKHLITATGQRVTLRCSPRSGDLSVYWYQQSLDQGLQFLIQYYNGEERAKGNILERFSAQQFPDLHSELNLSSLELGDSALYFCASGRDFSYEQYFGPGTRLTVT.

V is TRBV18 and J is TRBJ2-7; TRBD1 might be the D (6 bases). The CDR3 consists of 15 residues. Trimming removed 3 bases at V and 2 bases at J, with 14 bases between. Germline loops: CDR1 KGHSH, CDR2 LQKENI. The CDR3 spells CASSPLQGSPYEQYF. In DNA form, the CDR3 reads TGTGCCAGCTCACCGCTTCAGGGGAGTCCCTACGAGCAGTACTTC.

The chain uses TRBV19 and TRBJ1-2; D gene ambiguous. CDR1 and CDR2 from the germline V gene are LNHDA and SQIVND (reference sequence). The ends were cut back, 2 bases at V and 4 bases at J, with 17 bases in the middle. The CDR3 runs to 16 residues. DNA of the CDR3: TGTGCCAGTAGTATAAGCCCAGGAGGGATCGCCTATGGCTACACCTTC. Its translation: CASSISPGGIAYGYTF.

This clone is a singleton in its sample. The rearrangement links TRBV6-1 to TRBJ1-5; D is possibly TRBD1 (5 bases). V shed 7 bases and J shed 8 bases, with 18 bases lying between them. Germline V gene data show CDR1 as MNHNS and CDR2 as SASEGT. The CDR3 runs 14 residues. CDR3 coding DNA: TGTGCCAGCAATAGGACACCGATCTTGGAGCCCCAGCATTTT. Its translation is CASNRTPILEPQHF.